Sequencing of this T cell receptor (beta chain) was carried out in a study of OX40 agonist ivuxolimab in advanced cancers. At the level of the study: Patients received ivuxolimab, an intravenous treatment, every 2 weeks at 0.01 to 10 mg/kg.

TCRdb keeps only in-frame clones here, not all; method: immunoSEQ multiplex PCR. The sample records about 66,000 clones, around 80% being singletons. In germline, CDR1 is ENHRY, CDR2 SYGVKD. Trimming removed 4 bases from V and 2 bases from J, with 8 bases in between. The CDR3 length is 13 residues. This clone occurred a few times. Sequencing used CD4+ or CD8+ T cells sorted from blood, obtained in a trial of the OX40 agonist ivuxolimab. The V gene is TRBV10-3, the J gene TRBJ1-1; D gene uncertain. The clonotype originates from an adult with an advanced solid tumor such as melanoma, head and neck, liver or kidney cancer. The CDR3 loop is CAISAKINTEAFF. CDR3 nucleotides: TGTGCCATCAGTGCCAAGATTAACACTGAAGCTTTCTTT.